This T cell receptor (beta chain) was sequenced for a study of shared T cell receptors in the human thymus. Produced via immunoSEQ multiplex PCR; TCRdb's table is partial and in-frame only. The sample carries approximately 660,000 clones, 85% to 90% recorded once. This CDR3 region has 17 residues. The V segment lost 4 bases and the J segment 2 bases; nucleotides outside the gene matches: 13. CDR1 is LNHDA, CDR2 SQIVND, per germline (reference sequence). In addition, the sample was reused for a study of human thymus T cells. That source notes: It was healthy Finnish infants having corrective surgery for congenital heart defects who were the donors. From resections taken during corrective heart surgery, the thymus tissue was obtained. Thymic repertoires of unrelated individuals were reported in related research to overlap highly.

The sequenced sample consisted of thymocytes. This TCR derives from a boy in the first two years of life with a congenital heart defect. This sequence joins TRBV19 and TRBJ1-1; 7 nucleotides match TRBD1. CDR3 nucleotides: TGTGCCAGTAGTACCCCTTCACAGGGGCCCCCCAACACTGAAGCTTTCTTT. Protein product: CASSTPSQGPPNTEAFF.